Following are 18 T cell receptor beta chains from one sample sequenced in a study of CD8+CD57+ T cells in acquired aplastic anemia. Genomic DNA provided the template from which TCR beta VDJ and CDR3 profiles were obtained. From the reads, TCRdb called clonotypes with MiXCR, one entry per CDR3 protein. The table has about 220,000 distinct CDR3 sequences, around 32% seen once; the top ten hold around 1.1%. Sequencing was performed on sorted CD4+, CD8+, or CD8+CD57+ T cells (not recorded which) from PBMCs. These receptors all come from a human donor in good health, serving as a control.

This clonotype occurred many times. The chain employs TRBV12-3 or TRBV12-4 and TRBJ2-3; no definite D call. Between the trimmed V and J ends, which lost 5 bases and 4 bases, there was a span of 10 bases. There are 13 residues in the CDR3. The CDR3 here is CASSRTTADTQYF. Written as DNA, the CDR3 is TGTGCCAGCAGTCGCACGACGGCAGATACGCAGTATTTT.

This CDR3 is CASSIVRQGSYNEQYF. In DNA form, the CDR3 reads TGTGCCAGTAGTATAGTGAGACAGGGATCCTACAATGAGCAGTACTTC. The genes are TRBV19 and TRBJ2-7; TRBD1 matches at 7 bases. Germline values: CDR1 LNHDA, CDR2 SQIVND (reference sequence). The trim removed 1 base at V and 7 bases at J, leaving 13 bases unmatched. The CDR3 loop spans 16 amino acids.

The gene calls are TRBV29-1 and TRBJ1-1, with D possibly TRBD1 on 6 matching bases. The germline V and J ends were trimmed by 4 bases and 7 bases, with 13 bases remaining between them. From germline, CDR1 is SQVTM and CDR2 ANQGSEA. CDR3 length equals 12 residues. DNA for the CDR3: TGCAGCGTTGTGGGGGCTGCAGGTGAAGCTTTCTTT. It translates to CSVVGAAGEAFF.

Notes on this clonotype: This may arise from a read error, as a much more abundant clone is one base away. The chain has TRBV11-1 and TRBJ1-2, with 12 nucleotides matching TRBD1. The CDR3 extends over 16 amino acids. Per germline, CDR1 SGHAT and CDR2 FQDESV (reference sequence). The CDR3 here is CASSLGWDRGRNGCTF. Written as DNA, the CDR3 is TGTGCCAGCAGCTTAGGGTGGGACAGGGGGCGGAATGGCTGCACCTTC. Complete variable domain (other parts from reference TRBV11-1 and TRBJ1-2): EAEVAQSPRYKITEKSQAVAFWCDPISGHATLYWYRQILGQGPELLVQFQDESVVDDSQLPKDRFSAERLKGVDSTLKIQPAELGDSAMYLCASSLGWDRGRNGCTFGSGTRLTVV.

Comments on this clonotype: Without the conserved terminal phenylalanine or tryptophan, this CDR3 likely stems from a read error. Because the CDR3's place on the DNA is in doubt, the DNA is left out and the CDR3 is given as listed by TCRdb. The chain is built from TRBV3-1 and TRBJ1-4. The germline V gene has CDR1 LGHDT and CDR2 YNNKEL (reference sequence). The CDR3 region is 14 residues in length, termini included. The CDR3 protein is CASSQTMGEGRIFL.

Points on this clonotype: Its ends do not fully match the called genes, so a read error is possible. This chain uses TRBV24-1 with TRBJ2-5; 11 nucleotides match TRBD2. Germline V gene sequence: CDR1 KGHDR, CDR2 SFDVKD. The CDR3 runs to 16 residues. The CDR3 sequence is CAASDPGLADQKTQYF. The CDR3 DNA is TGTGCCGCCAGTGATCCGGGACTAGCGGATCAAAAGACCCAGTACTTC.

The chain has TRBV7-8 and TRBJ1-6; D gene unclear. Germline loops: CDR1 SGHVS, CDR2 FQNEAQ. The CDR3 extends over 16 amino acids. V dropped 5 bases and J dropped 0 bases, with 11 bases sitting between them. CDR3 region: CASSRARGSYNSPLHF. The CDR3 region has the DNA TGTGCCAGCAGCCGGGCGCGGGGCTCCTATAATTCACCCCTCCACTTT.

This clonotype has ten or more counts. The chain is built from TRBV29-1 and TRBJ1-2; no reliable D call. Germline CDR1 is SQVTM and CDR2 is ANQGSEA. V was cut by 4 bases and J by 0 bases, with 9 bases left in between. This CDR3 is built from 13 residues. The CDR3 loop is CSVVLVSNYGYTF. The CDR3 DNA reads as TGCAGCGTTGTATTGGTATCTAACTATGGCTACACCTTC.

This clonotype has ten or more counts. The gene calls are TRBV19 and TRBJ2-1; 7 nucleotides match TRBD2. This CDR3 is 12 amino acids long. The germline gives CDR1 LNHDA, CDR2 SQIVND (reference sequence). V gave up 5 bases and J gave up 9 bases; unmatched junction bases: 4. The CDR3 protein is CASSSERGEQFF. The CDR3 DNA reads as TGTGCCAGTAGTTCCGAGCGGGGTGAGCAGTTCTTC.

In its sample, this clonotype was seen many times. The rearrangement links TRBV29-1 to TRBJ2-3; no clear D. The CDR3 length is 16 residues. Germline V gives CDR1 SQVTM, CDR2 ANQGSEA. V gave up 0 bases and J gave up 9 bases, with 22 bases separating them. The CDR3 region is CSVEDVVAVVDLTQYF. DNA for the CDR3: TGCAGCGTTGAAGATGTAGTGGCGGTTGTGGATTTGACGCAGTATTTT.

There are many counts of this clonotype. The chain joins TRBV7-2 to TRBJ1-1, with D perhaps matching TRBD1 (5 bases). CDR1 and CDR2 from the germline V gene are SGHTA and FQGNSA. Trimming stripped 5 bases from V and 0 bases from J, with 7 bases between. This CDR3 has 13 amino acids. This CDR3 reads CASSEGLNTEAFF. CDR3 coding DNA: TGTGCCAGCAGCGAGGGGTTGAACACTGAAGCTTTCTTT.

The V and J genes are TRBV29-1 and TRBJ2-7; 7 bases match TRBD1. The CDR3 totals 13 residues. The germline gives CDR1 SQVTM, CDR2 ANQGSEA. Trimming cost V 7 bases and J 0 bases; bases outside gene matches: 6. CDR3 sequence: CSARQGSSYEQYF. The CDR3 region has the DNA TGCAGCGCAAGACAGGGTAGCTCCTACGAGCAGTACTTC.

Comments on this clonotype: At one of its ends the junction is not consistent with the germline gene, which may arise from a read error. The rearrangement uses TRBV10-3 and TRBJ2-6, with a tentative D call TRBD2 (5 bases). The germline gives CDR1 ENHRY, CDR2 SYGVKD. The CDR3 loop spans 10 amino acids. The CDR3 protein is CAIRENTEAF. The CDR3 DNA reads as TGTGCCATAAGGGAGAACACTGAAGCTTTC.

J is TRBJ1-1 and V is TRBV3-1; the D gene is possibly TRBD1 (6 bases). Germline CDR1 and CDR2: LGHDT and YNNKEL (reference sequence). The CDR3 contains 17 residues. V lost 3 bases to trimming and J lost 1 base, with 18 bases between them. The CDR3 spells CASSQSLGGRTNTEAFF. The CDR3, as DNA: TGTGCCAGCAGCCAGAGCTTGGGGGGGCGTACGAACACTGAAGCTTTCTTT.

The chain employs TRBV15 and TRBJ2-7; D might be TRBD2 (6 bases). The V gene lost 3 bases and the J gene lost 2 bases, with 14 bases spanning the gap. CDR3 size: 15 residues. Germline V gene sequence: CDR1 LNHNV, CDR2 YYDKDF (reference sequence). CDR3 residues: CATSRSFSGAYEQYF. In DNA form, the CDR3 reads TGTGCCACCAGCAGGTCATTTAGCGGCGCCTACGAGCAGTACTTC. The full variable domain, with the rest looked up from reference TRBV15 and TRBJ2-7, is DAMVIQNPRYQVTQFGKPVTLSCSQTLNHNVMYWYQQKSSQAPKLLFHYYDKDFNNEADTPDNFQSRRPNTSFCFLDIRSPGLGDTAMYLCATSRSFSGAYEQYFGPGTRLTVT.

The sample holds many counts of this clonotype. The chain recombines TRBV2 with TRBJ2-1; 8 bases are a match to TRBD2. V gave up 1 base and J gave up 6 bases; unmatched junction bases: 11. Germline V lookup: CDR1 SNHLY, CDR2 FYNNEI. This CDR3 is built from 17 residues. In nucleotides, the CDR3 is TGTGCCAGCAGTGAAGGGGGCTCCGGGAGGGGCATCAATGAGCAGTTCTTC. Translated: CASSEGGSGRGINEQFF. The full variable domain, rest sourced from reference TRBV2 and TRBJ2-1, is EPEVTQTPSHQVTQMGQEVILRCVPISNHLYFYWYRQILGQKVEFLVSFYNNEISEKSEIFDDQFSVERPDGSNFTLKIRSTKLEDSAMYFCASSEGGSGRGINEQFFGPGTRLTVL.

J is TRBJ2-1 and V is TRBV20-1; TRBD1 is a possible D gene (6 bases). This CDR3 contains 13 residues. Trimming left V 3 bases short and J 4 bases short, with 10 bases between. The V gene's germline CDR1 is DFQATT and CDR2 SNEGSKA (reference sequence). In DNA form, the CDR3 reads TGCAGTGCTAGGACGGACAGATACAATGAGCAGTTCTTC. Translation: CSARTDRYNEQFF.

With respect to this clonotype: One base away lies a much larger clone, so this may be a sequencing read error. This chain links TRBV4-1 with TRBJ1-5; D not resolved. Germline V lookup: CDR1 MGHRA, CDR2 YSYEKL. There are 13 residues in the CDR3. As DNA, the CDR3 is TGCGCCAGAAGCCAAGTAAGGAGCCAGCCCCAGCATTTT. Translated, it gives CARSQVRSQPQHF.